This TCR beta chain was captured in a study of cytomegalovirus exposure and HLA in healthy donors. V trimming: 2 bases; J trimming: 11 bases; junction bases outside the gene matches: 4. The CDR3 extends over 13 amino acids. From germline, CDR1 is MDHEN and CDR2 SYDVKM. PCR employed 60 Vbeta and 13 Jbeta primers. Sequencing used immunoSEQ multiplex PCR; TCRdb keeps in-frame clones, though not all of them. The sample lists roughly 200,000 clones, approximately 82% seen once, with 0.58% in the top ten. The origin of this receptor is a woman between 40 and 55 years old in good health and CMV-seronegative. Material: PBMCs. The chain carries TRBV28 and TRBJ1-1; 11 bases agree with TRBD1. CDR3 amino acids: CASSLRDRGEAFF. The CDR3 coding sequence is TGTGCCAGCAGTTTAAGGGACAGGGGGGAGGCTTTCTTT.